These T cell receptor beta chains were read from a single sample in a study of response to subunit inactivated influenza vaccine. MiXCR, applied by TCRdb to the RT-PCR reads, yields one record per CDR3 protein. The sample holds roughly 150,000 distinct CDR3 sequences, under 13% seen once. Sequencing was performed on non-naive T cells sorted from PBMCs, taken 40 to 50 days after vaccination. Every receptor here comes from a man in his forties or fifties who received an inactivated influenza vaccine. CDR3s include the opening cysteine and the closing phenylalanine or tryptophan. D genes are given only for firm matches. Clone size is not always given. Where it is, it says once, few, many or a class for expanded clones.

d_call clone_size v_call cdr3_aa
NA many TRBV9 CASSVGAKTGGSYNEQFF
NA few TRBV18 CASSPKTGFGEKLFF
NA few TRBV27 CASSFSRGVRARNEQFF
NA many TRBV12-3/TRBV12-4 CASSFWEAYEQYF
TRBD2 few TRBV6-2/TRBV6-3 CATSLLGGGLLVEQYF
TRBD2 few TRBV2 CASNAGGARETQYF
NA NA TRBV20-1 CSANPAGTGELFF
NA NA TRBV5-1 CASSLFGDEQFF
TRBD2 few TRBV20-1 CSARLAGLYNEQFF
TRBD1 many TRBV24-1 CATRARGMMNTEAFF
NA many TRBV4-3 CASSSGGGRGEAFF
NA few TRBV28 CASTYANGEQYF
TRBD2 many TRBV20-1 CSARDTQRDYEQYF
TRBD2 NA TRBV28 CASSPQGTSGRFNEQFF
TRBD1 many TRBV7-8 CASSITDRAEAFF
NA few TRBV10-3 CAISESIGLDYEQYF
TRBD1 few TRBV12-3/TRBV12-4 CASRTHQGVGTEAFF
TRBD1 NA TRBV5-5 CASSLVGQRGEKLFF
TRBD2 many TRBV5-1 CASRWTSGSGDTQYF
NA NA TRBV6-1 CASSGTNGSSYEQYF
TRBD1 NA TRBV7-6 CASSPTDRGEGETQYF
NA few TRBV5-6 CASSWQPVFNYGYTF
NA NA TRBV6-1 CASRQFTQNTEAFF
NA NA TRBV4-2 CASSQDWVGSYGYTF
TRBD1 many TRBV7-2 CASSDRDRLINSPLHF
NA many TRBV24-1 CATSLSRSGELFF
TRBD2 few TRBV7-8 CASSPLLASGRRRTYNEQFF
TRBD2 many TRBV6-2/TRBV6-3 CASRPIAGGRYNEQFF